This T cell receptor (beta chain) was identified in a study of blood T cells in healthy people across ages. Study background: About one barcoded beta molecule per two T cells came from capture by template switching. General study findings and limits: Roughly linearly, TCR beta diversity per million T cells fell as age increased. The unknown donor CMV status may have confounded expanded clonotype changes.

The germline V gene has CDR1 MNHNY and CDR2 SVGAGI (reference sequence). V was cut by 2 bases and J by 2 bases, with 9 bases left in between. CDR3 length: 14 amino acids. As regards this clonotype: Antigen unknown.

Combining a sample-barcoded 5' primer with a J-beta primer mix, a second PCR ran for about 6 to 12 cycles. TCRdb called the 5' RACE reads again in MiXCR, with one record for every CDR3 protein. The sample consists of about a million distinct CDR3 sequences, around 46% of them appearing once. Healthy Caucasian individuals from Russia aged about 6 to 95 were enrolled as donors. The clonotype originates from a man aged 25 to 45 in good health. The sample taken for sequencing was blood. The chain couples TRBV6-6 to TRBJ1-1; TRBD1 is a possible D gene (5 bases). As DNA, the CDR3 is TGTGCCAGCAGTTACGCGGGGCCCAACACTGAAGCTTTCTTT. Encoded protein: CASSYAGPNTEAFF.